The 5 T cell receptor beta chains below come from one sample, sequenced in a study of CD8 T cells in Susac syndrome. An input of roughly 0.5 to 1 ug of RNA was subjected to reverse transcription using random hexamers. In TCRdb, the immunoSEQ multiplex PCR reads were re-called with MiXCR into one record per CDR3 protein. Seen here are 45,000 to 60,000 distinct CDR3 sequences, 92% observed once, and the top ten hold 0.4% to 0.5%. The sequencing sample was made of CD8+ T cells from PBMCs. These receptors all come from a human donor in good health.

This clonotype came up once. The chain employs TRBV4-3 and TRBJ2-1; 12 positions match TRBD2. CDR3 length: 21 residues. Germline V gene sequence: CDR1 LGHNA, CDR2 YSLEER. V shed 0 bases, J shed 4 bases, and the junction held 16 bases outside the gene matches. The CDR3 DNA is TGCGCCAGCAGCCAAGATCCGACAGGGGCAACGACTAGCGGGGGTTACAATGAGCAGTTCTTC. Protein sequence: CASSQDPTGATTSGGYNEQFF.

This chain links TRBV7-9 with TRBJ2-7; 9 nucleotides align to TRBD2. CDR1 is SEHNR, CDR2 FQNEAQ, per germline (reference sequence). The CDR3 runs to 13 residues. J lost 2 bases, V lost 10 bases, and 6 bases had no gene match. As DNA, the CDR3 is TGTGCCACCTTACGACTAGCGGCCTACGAGCAGTACTTC. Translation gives CATLRLAAYEQYF.

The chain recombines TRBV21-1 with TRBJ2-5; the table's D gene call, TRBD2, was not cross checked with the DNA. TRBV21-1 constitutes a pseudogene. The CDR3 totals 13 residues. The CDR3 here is CASSRGDSGGQYF. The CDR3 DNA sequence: TGTGCCAGCAGCAGAGGGGACTCCGGCGGCCAGTACTTC.

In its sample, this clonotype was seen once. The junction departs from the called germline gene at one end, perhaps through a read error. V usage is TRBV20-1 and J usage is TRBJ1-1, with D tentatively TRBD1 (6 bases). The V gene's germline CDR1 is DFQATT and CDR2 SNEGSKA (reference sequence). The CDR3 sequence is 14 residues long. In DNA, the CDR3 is TGCAGTGCTAGCTCCCCACGGGGGGACACCGAAGCTTTCTTT. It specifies CSASSPRGDTEAFF.

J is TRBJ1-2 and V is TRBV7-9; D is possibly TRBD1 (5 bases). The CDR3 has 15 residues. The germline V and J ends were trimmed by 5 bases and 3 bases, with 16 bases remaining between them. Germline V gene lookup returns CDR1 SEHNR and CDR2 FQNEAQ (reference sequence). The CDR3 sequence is CASSQRDPLYYGYTF. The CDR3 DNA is TGTGCCAGCAGCCAGAGGGACCCTTTATACTATGGCTACACCTTC.